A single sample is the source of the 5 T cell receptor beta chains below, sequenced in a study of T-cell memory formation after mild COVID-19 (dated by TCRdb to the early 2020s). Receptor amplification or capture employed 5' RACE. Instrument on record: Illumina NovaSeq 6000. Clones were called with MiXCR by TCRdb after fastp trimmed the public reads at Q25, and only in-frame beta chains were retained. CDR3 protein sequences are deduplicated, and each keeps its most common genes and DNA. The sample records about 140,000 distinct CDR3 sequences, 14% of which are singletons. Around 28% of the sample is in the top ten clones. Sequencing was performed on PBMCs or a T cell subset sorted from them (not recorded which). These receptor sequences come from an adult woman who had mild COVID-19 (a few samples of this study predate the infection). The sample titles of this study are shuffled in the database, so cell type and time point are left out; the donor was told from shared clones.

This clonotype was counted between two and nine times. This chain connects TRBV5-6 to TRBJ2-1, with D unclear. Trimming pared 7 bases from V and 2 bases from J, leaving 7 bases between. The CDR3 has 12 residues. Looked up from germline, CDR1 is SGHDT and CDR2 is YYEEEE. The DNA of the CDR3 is TGTGCCAGCTGGGCGACCTACAATGAGCAGTTCTTC. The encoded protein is CASWATYNEQFF. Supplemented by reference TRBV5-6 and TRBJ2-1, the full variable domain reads DAGVTQSPTHLIKTRGQQVTLRCSPKSGHDTVSWYQQALGQGPQFIFQYYEEEERQRGNFPDRFSGHQFPNYSSELNVNALLLGDSALYLCASWATYNEQFFGPGTRLTVL.

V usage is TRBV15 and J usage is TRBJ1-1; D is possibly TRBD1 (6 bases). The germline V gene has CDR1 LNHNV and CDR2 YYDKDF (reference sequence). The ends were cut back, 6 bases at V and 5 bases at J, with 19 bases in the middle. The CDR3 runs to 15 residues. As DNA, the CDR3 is TGTGCCACCAGAGAACCCACAGGGCGGGGTACTGAAGCTTTCTTT. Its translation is CATREPTGRGTEAFF. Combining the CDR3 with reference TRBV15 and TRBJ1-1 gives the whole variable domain DAMVIQNPRYQVTQFGKPVTLSCSQTLNHNVMYWYQQKSSQAPKLLFHYYDKDFNNEADTPDNFQSRRPNTSFCFLDIRSPGLGDTAMYLCATREPTGRGTEAFFGQGTRLTVV.

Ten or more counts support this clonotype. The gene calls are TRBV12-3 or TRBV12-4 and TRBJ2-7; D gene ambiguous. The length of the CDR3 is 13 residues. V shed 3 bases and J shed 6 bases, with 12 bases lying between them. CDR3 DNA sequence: TGTGCCAGCAGTTTCAATGGCGGTTCCGAGCAGTACTTC. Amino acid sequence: CASSFNGGSEQYF.

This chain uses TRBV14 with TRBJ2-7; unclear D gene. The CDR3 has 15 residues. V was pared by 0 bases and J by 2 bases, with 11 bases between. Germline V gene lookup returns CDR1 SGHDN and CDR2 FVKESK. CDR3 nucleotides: TGTGCCAGCAGCCAAGACGGCGGACCCGCCTACGAGCAGTACTTC. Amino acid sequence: CASSQDGGPAYEQYF. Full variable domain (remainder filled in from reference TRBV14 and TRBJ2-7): EAGVTQFPSHSVIEKGQTVTLRCDPISGHDNLYWYRRVMGKEIKFLLHFVKESKQDESGMPNNRFLAERTGGTYSTLKVQPAELEDSGVYFCASSQDGGPAYEQYFGPGTRLTVT.

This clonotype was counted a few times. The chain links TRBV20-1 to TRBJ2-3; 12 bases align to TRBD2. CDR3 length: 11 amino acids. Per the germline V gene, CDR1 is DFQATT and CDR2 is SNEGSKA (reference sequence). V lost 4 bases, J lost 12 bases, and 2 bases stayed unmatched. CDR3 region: CSAMTSGRQYF. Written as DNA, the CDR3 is TGCAGTGCTATGACTAGCGGGAGACAGTATTTT.